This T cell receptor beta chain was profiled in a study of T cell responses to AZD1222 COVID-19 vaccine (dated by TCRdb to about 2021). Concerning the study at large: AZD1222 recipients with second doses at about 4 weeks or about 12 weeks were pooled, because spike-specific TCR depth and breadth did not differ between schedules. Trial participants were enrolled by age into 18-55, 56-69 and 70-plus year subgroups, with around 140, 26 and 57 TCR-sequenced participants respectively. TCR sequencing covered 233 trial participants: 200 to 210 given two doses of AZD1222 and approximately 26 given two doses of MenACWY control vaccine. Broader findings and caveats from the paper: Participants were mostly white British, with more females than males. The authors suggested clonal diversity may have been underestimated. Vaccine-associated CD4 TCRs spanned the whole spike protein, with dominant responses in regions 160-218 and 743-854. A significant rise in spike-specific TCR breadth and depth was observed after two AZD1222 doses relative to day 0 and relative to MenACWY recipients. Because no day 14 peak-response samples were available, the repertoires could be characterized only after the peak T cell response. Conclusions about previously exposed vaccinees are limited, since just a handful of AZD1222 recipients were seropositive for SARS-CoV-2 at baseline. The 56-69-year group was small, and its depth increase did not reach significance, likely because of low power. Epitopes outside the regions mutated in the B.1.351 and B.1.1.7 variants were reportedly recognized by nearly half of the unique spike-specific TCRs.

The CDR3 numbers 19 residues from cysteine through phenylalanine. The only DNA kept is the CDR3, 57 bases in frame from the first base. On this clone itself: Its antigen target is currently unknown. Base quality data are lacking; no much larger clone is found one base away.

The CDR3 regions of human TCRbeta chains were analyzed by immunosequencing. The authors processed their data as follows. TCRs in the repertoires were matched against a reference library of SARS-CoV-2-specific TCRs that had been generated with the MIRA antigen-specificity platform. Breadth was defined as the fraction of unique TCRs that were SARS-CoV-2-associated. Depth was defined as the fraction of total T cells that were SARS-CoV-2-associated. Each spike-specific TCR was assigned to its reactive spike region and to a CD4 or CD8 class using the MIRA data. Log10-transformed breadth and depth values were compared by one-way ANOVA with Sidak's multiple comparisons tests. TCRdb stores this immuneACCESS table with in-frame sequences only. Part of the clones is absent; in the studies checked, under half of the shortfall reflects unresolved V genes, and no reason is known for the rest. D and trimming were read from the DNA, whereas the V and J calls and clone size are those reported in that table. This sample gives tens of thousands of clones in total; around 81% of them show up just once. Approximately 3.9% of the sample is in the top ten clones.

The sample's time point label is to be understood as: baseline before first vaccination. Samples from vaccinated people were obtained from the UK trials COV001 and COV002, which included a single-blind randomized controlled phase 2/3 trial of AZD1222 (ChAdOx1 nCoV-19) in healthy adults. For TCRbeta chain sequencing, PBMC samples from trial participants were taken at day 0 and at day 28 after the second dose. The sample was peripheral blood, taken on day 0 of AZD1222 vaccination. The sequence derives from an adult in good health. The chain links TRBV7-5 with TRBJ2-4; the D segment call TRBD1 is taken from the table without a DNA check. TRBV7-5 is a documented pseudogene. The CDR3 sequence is CARSLVSIGDRAAKNIQYF. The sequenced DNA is TGTGCCAGAAGCTTAGTATCTATCGGGGACAGGGCTGCCAAAAACATTCAGTACTTC.